The 10 T cell receptor beta chains below come from one sample, sequenced in a study of T cell responses to AZD1222 COVID-19 vaccine. Produced via immunoSEQ multiplex PCR; TCRdb's table is partial and in-frame only. The sample yields 120,000 or so clones, 88% seen once. The sample was peripheral blood, taken on day 0 of AZD1222 vaccination. The receptors originated from an adult in good health.

The chain employs TRBV6-5 and TRBJ2-2; TRBD1 matches at 10 bases. Losses at the gene ends were 5 bases for V and 6 bases for J; bases not matched to a gene: 6. The CDR3 covers 15 residues. CDR1 is MNHEY, CDR2 SVGAGI, per germline. CDR3 in amino acids: CASSLTGQGAGELFF. CDR3 nucleotide sequence: TGTGCCAGCAGTCTCACCGGACAGGGGGCCGGGGAGCTGTTTTTT.

This clone occurred once. The chain has TRBV5-1 and TRBJ1-4; TRBD1 matches at 7 bases. Germline CDR1 and CDR2: SGHRS and YFSETQ. Losses at the gene ends were 4 bases for V and 0 bases for J; bases not matched to a gene: 9. There are 17 residues in the CDR3. CDR3 region: CASSAGAGGPTNEKLFF. The CDR3 DNA reads as TGCGCCAGCAGCGCCGGGGCAGGGGGTCCAACTAATGAAAAACTGTTTTTT. Full variable domain (rest looked up from reference TRBV5-1 and TRBJ1-4): KAGVTQTPRYLIKTRGQQVTLSCSPISGHRSVSWYQQTPGQGLQFLFEYFSETQRNKGNFPGRFSGRQFSNSRSEMNVSTLELGDSALYLCASSAGAGGPTNEKLFFGSGTQLSVL.

The rearrangement uses TRBV6-5 and TRBJ1-2, with no clear D. Germline V gene lookup returns CDR1 MNHEY and CDR2 SVGAGI. CDR3 length: 12 amino acids. The V and J ends lost 0 bases and 5 bases respectively, with 4 bases between them. The CDR3 here is CASSYSSYGYTF. CDR3 DNA: TGTGCCAGCAGTTACTCCTCATATGGCTACACCTTC.

The V gene is TRBV18, the J gene TRBJ2-4; perhaps TRBD1 as D (6 bases). The germline gives CDR1 KGHSH, CDR2 LQKENI. The CDR3 totals 14 residues. The V and J ends lost 6 bases and 2 bases respectively, with 11 bases between them. The CDR3 spells CASSEGQPKNIQYF. DNA for the CDR3: TGTGCCAGCTCGGAAGGACAGCCCAAAAACATTCAGTACTTC. The full variable domain, completed using reference TRBV18 and TRBJ2-4, is NAGVMQNPRHLVRRRGQEARLRCSPMKGHSHVYWYRQLPEEGLKFMVYLQKENIIDESGMPKERFSAEFPKEGPSILRIQQVVRGDSAAYFCASSEGQPKNIQYFGAGTRLSVL.

The chain recombines TRBV30 with TRBJ1-5, with TRBD1 as a possible D gene (6 bases). Trimming shortened V by 5 bases and J by 6 bases, and 14 bases separated the two germline ends. The CDR3 consists of 13 residues. The germline V gene has CDR1 GTSNPN and CDR2 SVGIG (reference sequence). In DNA, the CDR3 is TGTGCCTGGCAGGAGCCAGGGGTTCAGCCCCAGCATTTT. Translated: CAWQEPGVQPQHF.

A word on this clone: Relative to the germline gene, one junction end is altered; a read error may explain this. V is TRBV7-7 and J is TRBJ2-5, with a possible D match to TRBD2 (6 bases). CDR3 length: 13 residues. Germline V gene lookup returns CDR1 SSHAT and CDR2 FNYEAQ (reference sequence). CDR3 region: CASSFGSGDAQYF. The DNA for the CDR3 is TGTGCTAGCAGCTTTGGTAGCGGAGACGCCCAGTACTTC.

The chain uses TRBV7-2 and TRBJ1-2; the D is unclear. Germline V gene sequence: CDR1 SGHTA, CDR2 FQGNSA. The germline V and J ends were trimmed by 1 base and 4 bases, with 13 bases remaining between them. The CDR3 is 15 residues long. In DNA, the CDR3 is TGTGCCAGCAGCTTAGGGGCTAAAATGAGCTATGGCTACACCTTC. As protein: CASSLGAKMSYGYTF.

The rearrangement links TRBV28 to TRBJ1-1, with TRBD1 as a possible D gene (5 bases). In germline, CDR1 is MDHEN, CDR2 SYDVKM. The length of the CDR3 is 16 residues. V shed 6 bases and J shed 0 bases, with 17 bases lying between them. The CDR3 bases are TGTGCCAGCAGCTCCGCCCGAAGGGGACTGAACACTGAAGCTTTCTTT. It encodes CASSSARRGLNTEAFF. Together with reference TRBV28 and TRBJ1-1, the CDR3 gives the full variable domain: DVKVTQSSRYLVKRTGEKVFLECVQDMDHENMFWYRQDPGLGLRLIYFSYDVKMKEKGDIPEGYSVSREKKERFSLILESASTNQTSMYLCASSSARRGLNTEAFFGQGTRLTVV.

V is TRBV10-2 and J is TRBJ2-7, with 9 bases fitting TRBD1. This CDR3 comprises 15 residues. After removal of 2 bases from V and 5 bases from J, the junction contained 7 bases not matched to a gene. CDR1 WSHSY and CDR2 SAAADI come from the germline V gene. The DNA for the CDR3 is TGCGCCAGCAGTGAGGACAGGGGGACATACGACGAGCAGTACTTC. This sequence encodes CASSEDRGTYDEQYF.

The V and J genes are TRBV5-6 and TRBJ1-1; D is unresolved. Germline lookup yields CDR1 SGHDT and CDR2 YYEEEE. The CDR3 spans 13 residues. Trimming cost V 0 bases and J 1 base, with 4 bases left between them. This CDR3 reads CASSLVANTEAFF. CDR3 nucleotide sequence: TGTGCCAGCAGCTTGGTAGCGAACACTGAAGCTTTCTTT.